The 28 T cell receptor beta chains in this list originate from one sample, sequenced in a study of graft-versus-host responses after intestinal transplantation. Sequencing used immunoSEQ multiplex PCR; TCRdb keeps in-frame clones, though not all of them. The sample has around 30,000 clones, about 85% seen once; the top ten hold 11%. Specimen: PBMCs, collected about 420 days after intestinal transplantation. Receptors originate from a human patient who received an intestinal transplant, so some T cells may come from the graft donor.

The chain carries TRBV9 and TRBJ2-1; TRBD2 agrees at 14 bases. This CDR3 region has 15 residues. Germline loops: CDR1 SGDLS, CDR2 YYNGEE. V lost 3 bases and J lost 6; bases outside the gene matches: 2. The CDR3 DNA reads TGTGCCAGCAGCGCCGGGACTAGCGGGAGCAATGAGCAGTTCTTC. Its protein is CASSAGTSGSNEQFF.

This chain connects TRBV6-5 to TRBJ2-5, with TRBD1 identical over 7 bases. From germline, CDR1 is MNHEY and CDR2 SVGAGI. V lost 5 bases to trimming and J lost 5 bases; unmatched junction nucleotides: 11. The CDR3 is 15 residues long. Written as DNA, the CDR3 is TGTGCCAGCAGTCCGACAGGGCTGCTGACGGAGACCCAGTACTTC. Its protein product is CASSPTGLLTETQYF.

V and J are TRBV19 and TRBJ1-5; 9 bases are a match to TRBD1. Germline values: CDR1 LNHDA, CDR2 SQIVND (reference sequence). The CDR3 has 15 residues. Trimming at V came to 5 bases and at J to 5 bases, leaving 7 bases not matched to a gene. The CDR3 loop is CASSSLQGADQPQHF. Here the CDR3 DNA reads TGTGCCAGTAGTTCCTTACAGGGGGCGGATCAGCCCCAGCATTTT.

V is TRBV7-8 and J is TRBJ1-4; TRBD1 matches at 9 bases. Germline-derived CDR1 and CDR2 are SGHVS and FQNEAQ. The V and J ends lost 5 bases and 2 bases, in that order; junction bases with no gene match: 6. The CDR3 spans 16 residues. The CDR3 is CASSRGQGLTNEKLFF. DNA of the CDR3: TGTGCCAGCAGCCGGGGACAGGGCTTGACTAATGAAAAACTGTTTTTT. The full variable domain, with the rest looked up from reference TRBV7-8 and TRBJ1-4, is GAGVSQSPRYKVAKRGQDVALRCDPISGHVSLFWYQQALGQGPEFLTYFQNEAQLDKSGLPSDRFFAERPEGSVSTLKIQRTQQEDSAVYLCASSRGQGLTNEKLFFGSGTQLSVL.

The chain carries TRBV7-9 and TRBJ1-2, with D possibly matching TRBD1 (6 bases). Trimming took off 0 bases at V and 8 bases at J, with 10 bases between the two ends. Germline CDR1 and CDR2: SEHNR and FQNEAQ (reference sequence). This CDR3 is 13 amino acids long. This CDR3 is CASSLASGEGYTF. CDR3 in DNA: TGTGCCAGCAGCTTAGCCTCAGGGGAGGGCTACACCTTC.

The V gene is TRBV6-1, the J gene TRBJ2-5; 11 bases line up with TRBD1. With V trimmed by 10 bases and J by 5 bases, 12 bases remained unmatched. Germline V CDR1 and CDR2: MNHNS, SASEGT. The CDR3 extends over 15 amino acids. The CDR3 loop is CATLEVGQGGETQYF. The CDR3 DNA reads TGTGCCACCCTGGAGGTGGGACAGGGGGGGGAGACCCAGTACTTC.

The rearrangement joins TRBV15 to TRBJ1-4; 9 bases are a match to TRBD1. Trimming cost V 1 base and J 0 bases; bases outside gene matches: 0. Germline assignment: CDR1 LNHNV and CDR2 YYDKDF (reference sequence). The CDR3 has 16 amino acids. CDR3 nucleotide sequence: TGTGCCACCAGCAGAGGACAGGGGGCAACTAATGAAAAACTGTTTTTT. This gives the protein CATSRGQGATNEKLFF.

The V gene is TRBV18, the J gene TRBJ2-5; TRBD2 aligns across 11 bases. V lost 4 bases, J lost 2 bases, and 6 bases stayed unmatched. The germline gives CDR1 KGHSH, CDR2 LQKENI. The CDR3 runs to 16 residues. CDR3: CASSRGLAGSQETQYF. The CDR3, as DNA: TGTGCCAGCTCACGAGGACTAGCGGGTAGTCAAGAGACCCAGTACTTC.

The sample holds one count of this clone. The J gene is TRBJ2-5, the V gene TRBV18; no clear D gene. CDR3 length: 13 residues. CDR1 is KGHSH and CDR2 is LQKENI in the germline V gene. With 4 bases removed from V and 1 base from J, the gap between germline ends came to 7 bases. Here the CDR3 reads CASSLGIQETQYF. Here the CDR3 DNA reads TGTGCCAGCTCACTCGGTATCCAAGAGACCCAGTACTTC.

This clone was seen once. Relative to the germline gene, one junction end is altered; a read error may explain this. V gene TRBV7-2 combines with J gene TRBJ2-2, with 10 bases fitting TRBD2. CDR1 is SGHTA, CDR2 FQGNSA, per germline. This CDR3 is built from 15 residues. CDR3 coding DNA: TGTGCCAGCAGCCTAGCGGGGGCAGGCACCGGGGAGCTGTTTTTT. Residues: CASSLAGAGTGELFF.

The V gene is TRBV5-1, the J gene TRBJ2-1; TRBD1 matches at 8 bases. V trimming: 3 bases; J trimming: 10 bases; junction bases outside the gene matches: 12. The CDR3 loop spans 15 amino acids. Germline values: CDR1 SGHRS, CDR2 YFSETQ. The CDR3 bases are TGCGCCAGCAGCTCCCGGGGACAGGCCGCCATGGAGCAGTTCTTC. This translates into CASSSRGQAAMEQFF.

CDR3 loop: CATSRDLAGGPDTQYF. In nucleotides, the CDR3 is TGTGCCACCAGCAGAGACCTAGCGGGGGGGCCAGATACGCAGTATTTT. The rearrangement uses TRBV15 and TRBJ2-3, with 12 bases aligning to TRBD2. Germline CDR1 is LNHNV and CDR2 is YYDKDF (reference sequence). Trimming at V came to 0 bases and at J to 4 bases, leaving 2 bases not matched to a gene. This CDR3 has 16 residues. Using reference TRBV15 and TRBJ2-3 for the parts outside the CDR3, the full variable domain is DAMVIQNPRYQVTQFGKPVTLSCSQTLNHNVMYWYQQKSSQAPKLLFHYYDKDFNNEADTPDNFQSRRPNTSFCFLDIRSPGLGDTAMYLCATSRDLAGGPDTQYFGPGTRLTVL.

The CDR3 spells CASSLWPGYGYTF. The CDR3 DNA is TGTGCCAGCAGTTTATGGCCTGGGTATGGCTACACCTTC. The rearrangement joins TRBV28 to TRBJ1-2, with D unresolved. The CDR3 has 13 amino acids. With 0 bases removed from V and 5 bases from J, the gap between germline ends came to 7 bases. Looked up from germline, CDR1 is MDHEN and CDR2 is SYDVKM.

The chain joins TRBV13 to TRBJ1-2; D possibly corresponds to TRBD1 (6 bases). The CDR3 is 12 residues long. Per germline, CDR1 PRHDT and CDR2 FYEKMQ (reference sequence). Trimming removed 4 bases at V and 8 bases at J, with 11 bases between. The CDR3 nucleotides are TGTGCCAGCAGCTGGGGGGGACAAGGCTACACCTTC. Protein: CASSWGGQGYTF.

The J gene is TRBJ2-1, the V gene TRBV7-9; D is possibly TRBD1 or TRBD2 (5 bases each). Germline V lookup: CDR1 SEHNR, CDR2 FQNEAQ (reference sequence). The CDR3 contains 15 residues. V was shortened by 5 bases and J by 4 bases, with 15 bases between the two germline ends. As DNA, the CDR3 is TGTGCCAGCAGCATTCTCCCGGGGCTTTACAATGAGCAGTTCTTC. Protein: CASSILPGLYNEQFF.

The J gene is TRBJ2-7, the V gene TRBV6-1; 10 bases map to TRBD2. The CDR3 extends over 14 amino acids. The germline V gene encodes CDR1 MNHNS and CDR2 SASEGT. The V segment lost 5 bases and the J segment 3 bases; nucleotides outside the gene matches: 4. CDR3 nucleotides: TGTGCCAGCAGTCCAAGGACTAGCGGCTACGAGCAGTACTTC. Translation gives CASSPRTSGYEQYF.

V gene TRBV7-2 combines with J gene TRBJ2-7; tentative D call: TRBD1 (5 bases). Between the trimmed V and J ends, which lost 2 bases and 2 bases, there was a span of 10 bases. Germline-derived CDR1 and CDR2 are SGHTA and FQGNSA. The CDR3 loop spans 14 amino acids. This CDR3 reads CASSLLGVPYEQYF. The CDR3 bases are TGTGCCAGCAGCTTATTAGGGGTCCCCTACGAGCAGTACTTC.

The chain links TRBV7-9 to TRBJ1-2, with D unclear. Germline V gene sequence: CDR1 SEHNR, CDR2 FQNEAQ (reference sequence). This CDR3 is built from 11 residues. Trimming cost V 11 bases and J 2 bases, with 9 bases left between them. CDR3 sequence: CALEENYGYTF. DNA of the CDR3: TGTGCCCTGGAGGAGAACTATGGCTACACCTTC.

The chain uses TRBV10-3 and TRBJ1-1, with D unclear. V was trimmed by 4 bases and J by 8 bases, leaving 14 bases between them. This CDR3 spans 13 amino acids. The V gene's germline CDR1 is ENHRY and CDR2 SYGVKD. Here the CDR3 reads CAISAVEDKEAFF. The CDR3 nucleotides read TGTGCCATCAGTGCGGTTGAAGACAAGGAAGCTTTCTTT.

J is TRBJ2-3 and V is TRBV5-1; 7 nucleotides match TRBD1. V shed 4 bases, J shed 5 bases, and the junction held 4 bases outside the gene matches. Per germline, CDR1 SGHRS and CDR2 YFSETQ. This CDR3 has 13 residues. This CDR3 reads CASSPQGRDTQYF. The DNA for the CDR3 is TGCGCCAGCAGCCCACAGGGGAGAGATACGCAGTATTTT. The full variable domain, in which reference TRBV5-1 and TRBJ2-3 provide the parts outside the CDR3, is KAGVTQTPRYLIKTRGQQVTLSCSPISGHRSVSWYQQTPGQGLQFLFEYFSETQRNKGNFPGRFSGRQFSNSRSEMNVSTLELGDSALYLCASSPQGRDTQYFGPGTRLTVL.

The genes are TRBV11-2 and TRBJ2-1, with D possibly being TRBD2 (5 bases). Trimming took off 4 bases at V and 8 bases at J, with 15 bases between the two ends. CDR1 and CDR2 (germline): SGHAT, FQNNGV. This CDR3 spans 14 amino acids. The CDR3 bases are TGTGCCAGCAGCTCCGGACCGAGTAGCGATGAGCAGTTCTTC. Translated, it gives CASSSGPSSDEQFF.

V gene TRBV5-5 combines with J gene TRBJ2-6, with D perhaps given as TRBD1 or TRBD2 (5 bases each). V lost 5 bases and J lost 8, with 11 bases in between. This CDR3 is built from 13 residues. The V gene's germline CDR1 is SGHKS and CDR2 YYEKEE (reference sequence). CDR3 in DNA: TGTGCCAGCAGGGGGGAGTTGTCCAACGTCCTGACTTTC. It codes for CASRGELSNVLTF.

The chain links TRBV6-5 to TRBJ1-1; D might be TRBD1 (5 bases). The CDR3 totals 16 residues. The germline V and J ends were trimmed by 6 bases and 1 base, with 18 bases remaining between them. Germline values: CDR1 MNHEY, CDR2 SVGAGI. This chain's CDR3 is CASSYGWGKENTEAFF. As DNA, the CDR3 is TGTGCCAGCAGCTACGGTTGGGGGAAAGAGAACACTGAAGCTTTCTTT.

The gene calls are TRBV28 and TRBJ2-7; 9 bases line up with TRBD1. V gave up 5 bases and J gave up 11 bases; unmatched junction bases: 13. Germline V lookup: CDR1 MDHEN, CDR2 SYDVKM. The CDR3 spans 14 residues. CDR3 loop: CASSTPGQGIKKYF. The CDR3 coding sequence is TGTGCCAGCAGTACCCCGGGACAGGGTATTAAGAAGTACTTC.

A single count supports this clone. V is TRBV30 and J is TRBJ2-7, with TRBD1 matching over 7 bases. The CDR3 consists of 11 residues. From germline, CDR1 is GTSNPN and CDR2 SVGIG (reference sequence). V gave up 8 bases and J gave up 3 bases; unmatched junction bases: 4. The CDR3 loop reads CAVRDSYEQYF. The CDR3 DNA is TGTGCCGTCAGGGACAGCTACGAGCAGTACTTC.

This chain links TRBV5-3 with TRBJ2-6; 12 bases line up with TRBD1. TRBV5-3 is an ORF, and what it does is uncertain. The CDR3 is 18 residues long. Trimming cost V 4 bases and J 4 bases; bases outside gene matches: 9. CDR3 nucleotides: TGTGCCAGAAGCCACCCGGGACAGGGGGCGGCGGGGGCCAACGTCCTGACTTTC. Encoded protein: CARSHPGQGAAGANVLTF.

The rearrangement links TRBV6-1 to TRBJ2-5; TRBD1 matches at 7 bases. The DNA end is more similar to TRBJ2-7, so the J call may be wrong. The CDR3 spans 13 residues. CDR1 and CDR2 (germline): MNHNS, SASEGT. The CDR3 bases are TGTGCCAGCGGGACAGTTTGGGCCTACGAGCAGTACTTC. Translation gives CASGTVWAYEQYF.

CDR3 sequence (DNA): TGTGCCAGCAGCCCTGGGCTTGTTTCCGGGGAGCTGTTTTTT. Encoded protein: CASSPGLVSGELFF. The chain links TRBV11-3 to TRBJ2-2, with D uncertain. CDR1 SGHNT and CDR2 YENEEA come from the germline V gene. CDR3 length: 14 residues. Trimming left V 5 bases short and J 6 bases short, with 13 bases between.